Sequencing of this TCR beta chain was carried out in a study of T-cell reconstitution after alpha-beta-depleted transplantation in children. Unique molecular identifiers were incorporated during preparation of the TCRbeta library. Via MiXCR, TCRdb re-called the PCR reads, giving one row per CDR3 protein. The sample has about 580,000 distinct CDR3 sequences; approximately 30% are singletons. Per the germline V gene, CDR1 is LGHDT and CDR2 is YNNKEL (reference sequence). The CDR3 loop spans 12 amino acids. V was clipped by 4 bases and J by 7 bases, with 11 bases between them. This chain links TRBV3-1 with TRBJ2-7; the D gene is possibly TRBD1 (5 bases). The TCR sequence derives from a boy under two years old with Wiskott-Aldrich syndrome, due to receive a stem cell transplant. The material was PBMCs, obtained before TCRalphabeta/CD19-depleted stem cell transplant. CDR3 sequence (DNA): TGTGCCAGCAGCCCAGCAGGGCGGGAGCAGTACTTC. Protein sequence: CASSPAGREQYF.